This is a list of T cell receptor beta chains from one sample in a study of stem cell transplantation in POMP-related autoinflammatory disease. Only in-frame clones appear in the TCRdb table, and some are missing; sequencing was by immunoSEQ multiplex PCR. The sample consists of 8,500 to 10,000 clones, more than 75% of them appearing once. The specimen comprised CD4+ T cells from PBMCs, sampled after stem cell transplantation. Receptors originate from a human patient with POMP-related autoinflammation and immune dysregulation (PRAID). Some of these T cells may belong to the graft donor. Both conserved end residues are trimmed from each CDR3. The order of the fields is CDR3 protein, J gene, V gene, CDR3 length.

CDR3aa: ASSYYEGHNEQF
j_gene: TRBJ2-1
v_gene: TRBV6-6
len: 12

CDR3aa: ASSRDLGARNTEAF
j_gene: TRBJ1-1
v_gene: TRBV19
len: 14

CDR3aa: ASSSRLADTQY
j_gene: TRBJ2-3
v_gene: TRBV6-1
len: 11

CDR3aa: ASSPSRPQHF
j_gene: TRBJ2-1
v_gene: TRBV6-1
len: 10

CDR3aa: ASSLDRSGSYNEQF
j_gene: TRBJ2-1
v_gene: TRBV13
len: 14

CDR3aa: ASSVGVNPGNTIY
j_gene: TRBJ1-3
v_gene: TRBV9
len: 13

CDR3aa: ASSLLAGAYNEQF
j_gene: TRBJ2-1
v_gene: TRBV5-1
len: 13

CDR3aa: ASSLAVWRTEAF
j_gene: TRBJ1-1
v_gene: TRBV5-5
len: 12

CDR3aa: ASSLGQDEQY
j_gene: TRBJ2-7
v_gene: TRBV13
len: 10

CDR3aa: ASSHHDRAKNIQY
j_gene: TRBJ2-4
v_gene: TRBV3-1/TRBV3-2
len: 13

CDR3aa: ASSPPLRERYEQY
j_gene: TRBJ2-7
v_gene: TRBV4-1
len: 13

CDR3aa: ASSEAGLAGDYEQY
j_gene: TRBJ2-7
v_gene: TRBV2
len: 14

CDR3aa: ASSLNPTGTLYGTEAF
j_gene: TRBJ1-1
v_gene: TRBV7-6
len: 16

CDR3aa: ASSSSGTSRTGELF
j_gene: TRBJ2-2
v_gene: TRBV6-5
len: 14

CDR3aa: ASSSGVAGDETQY
j_gene: TRBJ2-5
v_gene: TRBV11-3
len: 13

CDR3aa: ATSRETRVGNQPQH
j_gene: TRBJ1-5
v_gene: TRBV15
len: 14

CDR3aa: AWSGTSGTYNEQF
j_gene: TRBJ2-1
v_gene: TRBV30
len: 13

CDR3aa: ASSQAAGTGTEKLF
j_gene: TRBJ1-4
v_gene: TRBV4-3
len: 14

CDR3aa: ASSLRTSGSTGELF
j_gene: TRBJ2-2
v_gene: TRBV5-1
len: 14

CDR3aa: ASTTGYHGAEAF
j_gene: TRBJ1-1
v_gene: TRBV19
len: 12

CDR3aa: ASTLPGQGRNEQF
j_gene: TRBJ2-1
v_gene: TRBV19
len: 13

CDR3aa: ASSRTSGRTDTQY
j_gene: TRBJ2-3
v_gene: TRBV27
len: 13

CDR3aa: ASTAQGSPEGYGYT
j_gene: TRBJ1-2
v_gene: TRBV19
len: 14

CDR3aa: ASSFISGKLF
j_gene: TRBJ1-4
v_gene: TRBV11-3
len: 10

CDR3aa: ASSSAGAYNEQF
j_gene: TRBJ2-1
v_gene: TRBV7-2
len: 12

CDR3aa: ASSTGRGIVREQF
j_gene: TRBJ2-1
v_gene: TRBV7-9
len: 13